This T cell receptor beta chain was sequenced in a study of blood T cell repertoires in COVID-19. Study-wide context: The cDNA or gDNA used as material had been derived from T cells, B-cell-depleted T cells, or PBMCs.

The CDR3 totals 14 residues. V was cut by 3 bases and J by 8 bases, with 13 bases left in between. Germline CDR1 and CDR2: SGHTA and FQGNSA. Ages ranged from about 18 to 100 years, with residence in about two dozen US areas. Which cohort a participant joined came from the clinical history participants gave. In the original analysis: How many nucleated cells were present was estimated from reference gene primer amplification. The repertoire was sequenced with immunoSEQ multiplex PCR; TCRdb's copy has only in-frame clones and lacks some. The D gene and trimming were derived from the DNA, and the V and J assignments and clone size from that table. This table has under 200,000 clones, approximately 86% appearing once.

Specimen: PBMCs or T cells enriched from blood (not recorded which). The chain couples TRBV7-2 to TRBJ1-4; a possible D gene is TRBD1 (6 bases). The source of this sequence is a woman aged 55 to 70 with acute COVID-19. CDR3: CASSFQGHREKLFF. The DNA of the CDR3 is TGTGCCAGCAGCTTCCAGGGACATAGGGAAAAACTGTTTTTT. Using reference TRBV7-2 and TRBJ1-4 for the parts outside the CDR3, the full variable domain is GAGVSQSPSNKVTEKGKDVELRCDPISGHTALYWYRQSLGQGLEFLIYFQGNSAPDKSGLPSDRFSAERTGGSVSTLTIQRTQQEDSAVYLCASSFQGHREKLFFGSGTQLSVL.